The 17 T cell receptor beta chains reported below all come from one sample, sequenced in a study of blood T cell repertoires in COVID-19. TCRdb keeps only in-frame clones here, not all; method: immunoSEQ multiplex PCR. Among some 15,000 clones, more than 75% were seen once, and the ten largest hold about 4.5%. Source material: peripheral blood. The receptors stem from a man aged 60 to 69 with active COVID-19.

The rearrangement links TRBV2 to TRBJ1-6; the D gene is possibly TRBD1 (6 bases). V lost 9 bases and J 7 bases, leaving 13 bases between the germline ends. Germline values: CDR1 SNHLY, CDR2 FYNNEI. The CDR3 totals 13 residues. The CDR3: CASYRERNSPLHF. Written as DNA, the CDR3 is TGTGCCAGTTACAGGGAGCGGAATTCACCCCTCCACTTT.

J is TRBJ2-5 and V is TRBV6-5, with 9 nucleotides matching TRBD2. Germline V lookup: CDR1 MNHEY, CDR2 SVGAGI. V gave up 2 bases and J gave up 1 base; unmatched junction bases: 5. This CDR3 has 16 residues. The CDR3, as DNA: TGTGCCAGCAGTTACAGTGGCGGGGGGGTCCAAGAGACCCAGTACTTC. Translating it yields CASSYSGGGVQETQYF.

The rearrangement joins TRBV19 to TRBJ2-1; D is ambiguous. In germline, CDR1 is LNHDA, CDR2 SQIVND (reference sequence). V was shortened by 1 base and J by 9 bases, with 4 bases between the two germline ends. This CDR3 contains 11 residues. The CDR3 region is CASSIVSEQFF. The CDR3 bases are TGTGCCAGTAGTATAGTTAGTGAGCAGTTCTTC.

V usage is TRBV19 and J usage is TRBJ1-2; a weak D match, TRBD1 (5 bases). CDR1 is LNHDA and CDR2 is SQIVND in the germline V gene (reference sequence). This CDR3 spans 15 amino acids. Trimming removed 7 bases from V and 4 bases from J, with 19 bases in between. Here the CDR3 DNA reads TGTGCCAGTACCTCCCGGGACTCCCATGGCTATGGCTACACCTTC. Its translation is CASTSRDSHGYGYTF.

This chain joins TRBV5-1 and TRBJ1-2, with D uncertain. From germline, CDR1 is SGHRS and CDR2 YFSETQ. CDR3 length: 14 amino acids. The V and J ends lost 4 bases and 6 bases respectively, with 16 bases between them. The CDR3 DNA reads TGCGCCAGCAGCCGGTCCGGGAGAGAAGATGGCTACACCTTC. As protein: CASSRSGREDGYTF.

The V and J genes are TRBV5-5 and TRBJ2-1, with D maybe TRBD2 (5 bases). The germline V gene encodes CDR1 SGHKS and CDR2 YYEKEE (reference sequence). CDR3 length equals 12 residues. Trimming removed 1 base at V and 6 bases at J, with 5 bases between. The DNA of the CDR3 is TGTGCCAGCAGCTTGAGCGGCAATGAGCAGTTCTTC. Encoded protein: CASSLSGNEQFF.

J is TRBJ2-5 and V is TRBV12-5; D perhaps matches TRBD1 (7 bases). There are 15 residues in the CDR3. Germline CDR1 and CDR2: LGHNT and FRNRAP. The V end lost 2 bases, the J end lost 1 base, and 11 bases lay between the germline ends. The CDR3 region has the DNA TGTGCTAGTGGTTTGAACAGGGGACTCCAAGAGACCCAGTACTTC. Protein product: CASGLNRGLQETQYF.

The chain employs TRBV6-1 and TRBJ1-2, with D hard to call. V was trimmed by 1 base and J by 7 bases, leaving 10 bases between them. Germline lookup yields CDR1 MNHNS and CDR2 SASEGT. This CDR3 has 13 residues. The CDR3 coding sequence is TGTGCCAGCAGTGAAGGGGCCGTTGGTGGCTACACCTTC. This encodes CASSEGAVGGYTF.

Details on this clone: The junction does not match germline at one end; this may be a read error. This chain uses TRBV7-9 with TRBJ2-3; 7 bases fit TRBD1. Germline V lookup: CDR1 SEHNR, CDR2 FQNEAQ (reference sequence). CDR3 length equals 19 residues. CDR3 protein: CASSLASGVETGSTDTQYF. CDR3 nucleotide sequence: TGTGCCAGCAGCCTAGCCTCAGGAGTGGAGACAGGGAGCACAGATACGCAGTATTTT.

This chain connects TRBV28 to TRBJ2-7; possibly TRBD1 for D (6 bases). Germline V gene lookup returns CDR1 MDHEN and CDR2 SYDVKM. The CDR3 is made up of 12 amino acids. CDR3 region: CAYSDSSYEQYF. For the CDR3, the DNA is TGTGCTTATTCGGACAGCTCCTACGAGCAGTACTTC.

The V gene is TRBV18, the J gene TRBJ2-5; 10 bases are shared with TRBD1. Trimming at V came to 4 bases and at J to 5 bases, leaving 4 bases not matched to a gene. The CDR3 extends over 14 amino acids. Germline V gene data show CDR1 as KGHSH and CDR2 as LQKENI. CDR3 sequence: CASSRGQGFETQYF. CDR3 coding DNA: TGTGCCAGCTCACGGGGACAGGGGTTTGAGACCCAGTACTTC.

The CDR3 is CASSKRQGCLTQPQHF. The CDR3 DNA reads TGTGCCAGCAGCAAACGACAGGGGTGCTTAACGCAGCCCCAGCATTTT. J is TRBJ1-5 and V is TRBV21-1; the table's D call, TRBD1, was not checked against the DNA. TRBV21-1 is labeled a pseudogene. This CDR3 is 16 amino acids long.

This rearrangement joins TRBV18 to TRBJ1-5; D call uncertain. Germline V gene data show CDR1 as KGHSH and CDR2 as LQKENI. The CDR3 covers 17 residues. V was clipped by 0 bases and J by 0 bases, with 12 bases between them. As DNA, the CDR3 is TGTGCCAGCTCACCACCGGGTTCAGGCCCTAGCAATCAGCCCCAGCATTTT. Protein sequence: CASSPPGSGPSNQPQHF. The variable domain in full, completed from reference TRBV18 and TRBJ1-5, reads NAGVMQNPRHLVRRRGQEARLRCSPMKGHSHVYWYRQLPEEGLKFMVYLQKENIIDESGMPKERFSAEFPKEGPSILRIQQVVRGDSAAYFCASSPPGSGPSNQPQHFGDGTRLSIL.

This clone has a single count. V and J are TRBV6-5 and TRBJ1-1; no definite D call. Germline assignment: CDR1 MNHEY and CDR2 SVGAGI. The CDR3 contains 14 residues. Trimming cost V 6 bases and J 1 base, with 12 bases left between them. CDR3 loop: CASRPPDTNTEAFF. For the CDR3, the DNA is TGTGCCAGCAGACCTCCCGACACGAACACTGAAGCTTTCTTT.

The V and J genes are TRBV28 and TRBJ2-3; D is undetermined. The CDR3 has 15 residues. Germline CDR1 and CDR2: MDHEN and SYDVKM. Deletions cut 8 bases from V and 1 base from J, with 16 bases between. CDR3 sequence (DNA): TGTGCCAGCGTAGTAGGCGGCATAGGCACAGATACGCAGTATTTT. It is translated as CASVVGGIGTDTQYF.

The chain combines TRBV5-6 with TRBJ1-2; tentative D call: TRBD1 (5 bases). Trimming left V 1 base short and J 3 bases short, with 10 bases between. The CDR3 loop spans 14 amino acids. Germline V lookup: CDR1 SGHDT, CDR2 YYEEEE. In DNA form, the CDR3 reads TGTGCCAGCAGCTTGTTCAGGGAAGACTATGGCTACACCTTC. Its translation is CASSLFREDYGYTF.

CDR3 protein: CASSQDPRLAGASSYNEQFF. The CDR3 DNA reads as TGTGCCAGCAGCCAAGATCCCCGACTAGCGGGGGCTAGCTCCTACAATGAGCAGTTCTTC. The chain employs TRBV3-1 (or the pseudogene TRBV3-2) and TRBJ2-1, with 12 bases identical to TRBD2. The V gene end was trimmed by 0 bases and the J gene end by 0 bases; junction bases not matched to a gene: 9. This CDR3 is 20 amino acids long. Germline assignment: CDR1 LGHDT and CDR2 YNNKEL (reference sequence).